The 21 T cell receptor beta chains below were found in one sample sequenced in a study of neurological immune-mediated disorders (dated by TCRdb to the late 2010s). Library construction relied on 5' RACE. The instrument given in TCRdb is Illumina HiSeq 2500. TCRdb itself trimmed the public reads at Q25 with fastp, ran MiXCR and retained productive beta chains. All rows with the same CDR3 protein become a single entry with the most common DNA and genes. The sample contains 52,000 or so distinct CDR3 sequences, about 4.2% of them found a single time. The ten largest clones represent approximately 2% of the sample. Sequencing used CD4+ T cells from blood. Receptors originate from a woman in her thirties or forties with multiple sclerosis.

This clonotype was seen repeatedly, ten times or more. The chain recombines TRBV19 with TRBJ1-1; D gene unclear. The CDR3 is 13 amino acids. V was pared by 5 bases and J by 3 bases, with 10 bases between. Germline assignment: CDR1 LNHDA and CDR2 SQIVND (reference sequence). The CDR3 sequence: CASSVTWDTEAFF. Here the CDR3 DNA reads TGTGCCAGTAGTGTAACTTGGGACACTGAAGCTTTCTTT.

This clonotype occurred many times. V and J are TRBV10-1 and TRBJ2-1; a weak D match, TRBD1 (5 bases). The V and J ends lost 2 bases and 9 bases respectively, with 17 bases between them. Germline CDR1 WNHNN, CDR2 SYGVQD (reference sequence). This CDR3 has 15 residues. CDR3 region: CASSEDSDRLGEQFF. The CDR3 DNA reads TGCGCCAGCAGTGAGGACAGCGATCGTTTAGGTGAGCAGTTCTTC.

Ten or more counts support this clonotype. The V call is TRBV15, the J call TRBJ1-1, with 10 nucleotides matching TRBD1. V trimming: 4 bases; J trimming: 6 bases; junction bases outside the gene matches: 2. CDR1 and CDR2 (germline): LNHNV, YYDKDF (reference sequence). The CDR3 has 13 amino acids. The CDR3 DNA is TGTGCCACCAGCAAGACAGGGGGCTCTGAAGCTTTCTTT. Translation gives CATSKTGGSEAFF.

This clonotype was detected ten times or more. V is TRBV6-5 and J is TRBJ2-6; no clear D gene. Germline V gene sequence: CDR1 MNHEY, CDR2 SVGAGI. The CDR3 totals 18 residues. Trimming removed 2 bases from V and 2 bases from J, with 16 bases in between. CDR3 in DNA: TGTGCCAGCAGTTACCGGGCAGGCCAAACCCCTGGGGCCAACGTCCTGACTTTC. Amino acid sequence: CASSYRAGQTPGANVLTF.

At least ten counts were recorded for this clonotype. V and J are TRBV6-5 and TRBJ1-1; D possibly corresponds to TRBD1 (5 bases). Germline V CDR1 and CDR2: MNHEY, SVGAGI. The ends were cut back, 0 bases at V and 2 bases at J, with 10 bases in the middle. The CDR3 is made up of 15 amino acids. CDR3 DNA: TGTGCCAGCAGTTACTCGGGGACGGCTAACACTGAAGCTTTCTTT. It specifies CASSYSGTANTEAFF.

This clonotype was seen ten or more times. The V call is TRBV5-1, the J call TRBJ2-2; 12 bases map to TRBD2. CDR1 SGHRS and CDR2 YFSETQ come from the germline V gene. The V segment lost 4 bases and the J segment 7 bases; nucleotides outside the gene matches: 8. This CDR3 has 16 amino acids. The CDR3 region is CASSGTGTSGFGELFF. The CDR3 DNA sequence: TGCGCCAGCAGCGGTACCGGGACTAGCGGGTTCGGGGAGCTGTTTTTT.

This clonotype was seen ten or more times. This rearrangement joins TRBV7-9 to TRBJ1-1; D uncertain. The CDR3 is made up of 12 amino acids. The V end lost 6 bases, the J end lost 1 base, and 6 bases lay between the germline ends. Looked up from germline, CDR1 is SEHNR and CDR2 is FQNEAQ (reference sequence). CDR3 nucleotides: TGTGCCAGCAGTAAAGCGAACACTGAAGCTTTCTTT. The encoded protein is CASSKANTEAFF.

This clonotype was recorded many times. CDR3 sequence (DNA): TGCAGTGCTAGAGATTCCCAGCGATACAATGAGCAGTTCTTC. This encodes CSARDSQRYNEQFF. The chain joins TRBV20-1 to TRBJ2-1; the D is unclear. In germline, CDR1 is DFQATT, CDR2 SNEGSKA (reference sequence). The V gene lost 0 bases and the J gene lost 4 bases, with 10 bases spanning the gap. The CDR3 consists of 14 residues.

This clonotype has ten or more counts. The rearrangement joins TRBV5-5 to TRBJ2-3; D remains ambiguous. The V and J ends lost 1 base and 1 base respectively, with 10 bases between them. This CDR3 is 15 amino acids long. Germline V gene sequence: CDR1 SGHKS, CDR2 YYEKEE (reference sequence). DNA for the CDR3: TGTGCCAGCAGCTTGAGGGAAGGAGGCACAGATACGCAGTATTTT. As protein: CASSLREGGTDTQYF.

This clonotype was observed at least ten times. V and J are TRBV5-1 and TRBJ1-4, with TRBD1 matching over 9 bases. Germline lookup yields CDR1 SGHRS and CDR2 YFSETQ. With V trimmed by 3 bases and J by 7 bases, 7 bases remained unmatched. The CDR3 is made up of 15 amino acids. The CDR3 DNA reads as TGCGCCAGCAGCTACCTGACAGGGGGAAGTGAAAAACTGTTTTTT. Protein: CASSYLTGGSEKLFF.

This clonotype was counted ten times or more. This chain joins TRBV4-1 and TRBJ2-6; D uncertain. This CDR3 is 17 amino acids long. The V gene's germline CDR1 is MGHRA and CDR2 YSYEKL. Trimming cost V 2 bases and J 0 bases, with 11 bases left between them. The CDR3 spells CASSQKEVSSGANVLTF. The DNA of the CDR3 is TGCGCCAGCAGCCAAAAAGAGGTTTCCTCTGGGGCCAACGTCCTGACTTTC.

This clonotype was seen at least ten times. The V gene is TRBV2, the J gene TRBJ2-2, with D possibly TRBD2 on 6 matching bases. V lost 8 bases to trimming and J lost 6 bases, with 16 bases between them. The CDR3 loop spans 14 amino acids. CDR1 and CDR2 (germline): SNHLY, FYNNEI. The CDR3 spells CASGDSWGAGELFF. DNA of the CDR3: TGTGCCAGCGGGGACTCCTGGGGTGCCGGGGAGCTGTTTTTT.

This clonotype has a count of ten or more. This chain links TRBV20-1 with TRBJ2-1; D tentatively reads TRBD1 or TRBD2 (5 bases each). The CDR3 sequence is 14 residues long. Germline CDR1 DFQATT, CDR2 SNEGSKA (reference sequence). Trimming stripped 3 bases from V and 6 bases from J, with 15 bases between. The chain's CDR3 is CSASAPGTLNEQFF. CDR3 bases: TGCAGTGCTAGCGCCCCCGGGACCCTCAATGAGCAGTTCTTC.

There are many counts of this clonotype. The V gene is TRBV18, the J gene TRBJ1-6, with no clear D. The germline CDR1 and CDR2 sequences are KGHSH and LQKENI. The CDR3 totals 17 residues. V lost 3 bases, J lost 0 bases, and 12 bases lay in between. CDR3 loop: CASSPASKSSYNSPLHF. The CDR3 DNA follows: TGTGCCAGCTCACCCGCGTCGAAGTCCTCCTATAATTCACCCCTCCACTTT.

A word on this clonotype: One junction end disagrees with the germline gene, perhaps due to a read error. This chain connects TRBV7-2 to TRBJ2-1; D gene unclear. The CDR3 consists of 16 residues. From germline, CDR1 is SGHTA and CDR2 FQGNSA. CDR3 sequence reads: CARSLSTAYSYNEQFF. CDR3 bases: TGTGCCAGAAGCTTATCCACGGCCTACTCCTACAATGAGCAGTTCTTC.

This clonotype was detected many times. The chain couples TRBV6-5 to TRBJ2-7; the match to TRBD2 covers 10 bases. The CDR3 covers 14 residues. Trimming removed 8 bases from V and 4 bases from J; junction bases left unmatched: 8. Germline CDR1 reads MNHEY; CDR2 reads SVGAGI. In DNA form, the CDR3 reads TGTGCCAGCGGAGCGGGGGGGCCGGTTTACGAGCAGTACTTC. Protein product: CASGAGGPVYEQYF.

This clonotype appeared many times. The chain employs TRBV3-1 and TRBJ1-2; the D is unclear. V was shortened by 2 bases and J by 7 bases, with 11 bases between the two germline ends. Germline CDR1 is LGHDT and CDR2 is YNNKEL (reference sequence). The CDR3 contains 13 residues. The CDR3 loop is CASSQWVTGGYTF. CDR3 nucleotide sequence: TGTGCCAGCAGCCAATGGGTTACGGGTGGCTACACCTTC.

In its sample, this clonotype was seen many times. The J gene is TRBJ2-5, the V gene TRBV5-1; TRBD1 agrees at 8 bases. The CDR3 runs 14 residues. CDR1 SGHRS and CDR2 YFSETQ come from the germline V gene. V dropped 0 bases and J dropped 6; count of bases not matched to a gene: 4. Written as DNA, the CDR3 is TGCGCCAGCAGCTTGGAACAGGGGGTGAAGACCCAGTACTTC. Its protein product is CASSLEQGVKTQYF.

This clonotype was recorded many times. V gene TRBV20-1 combines with J gene TRBJ1-5; the D is unclear. There are 15 residues in the CDR3. CDR1 DFQATT and CDR2 SNEGSKA come from the germline V gene (reference sequence). Trimming shortened V by 0 bases and J by 6 bases, and 15 bases separated the two germline ends. The CDR3 protein is CSARDQRGSGQPQHF. The DNA of the CDR3 is TGCAGTGCTAGAGATCAGAGAGGGTCCGGTCAGCCCCAGCATTTT.

This clonotype was counted many times. J is TRBJ2-1 and V is TRBV3-1; perhaps TRBD2 as D (5 bases). The CDR3 has 13 amino acids. The V end was cut by 6 bases, the J end by 7 bases, with 13 bases between. CDR1 and CDR2 (germline): LGHDT, YNNKEL (reference sequence). In DNA, the CDR3 is TGTGCCAGCAGTACTAGGGCGGTTAATGAGCAGTTCTTC. Residues: CASSTRAVNEQFF.

This clonotype was found a few times. The chain combines TRBV30 with TRBJ1-5; D possibly corresponds to TRBD1 (6 bases). V gave up 3 bases and J gave up 7 bases, with 19 bases separating them. Germline CDR1 and CDR2: GTSNPN and SVGIG (reference sequence). This CDR3 contains 15 residues. CDR3 nucleotides: TGTGCCTGGAGGAAGCCGGGGGGCGCGGGACAGCCCCAGCATTTT. Translating it yields CAWRKPGGAGQPQHF.